A single sample is the source of the 2 T cell receptor beta chains below, sequenced in a study of blood T cell repertoires in COVID-19. Method: immunoSEQ multiplex PCR; TCRdb's copy keeps in-frame clones and lacks some. The sample holds more than 200,000 clones; more than 75% are singletons and the top ten take around 10%. The sequenced sample was peripheral blood. Receptors originate from a man between 50 and 59 years old with COVID-19, enrolled during active disease.

This clone appeared a single time. V is TRBV25-1 and J is TRBJ1-2; D ambiguous. The CDR3 extends over 15 amino acids. V lost 3 bases and J lost 6, with 17 bases in between. Looked up from germline, CDR1 is MGHDK and CDR2 is SYGVNS. CDR3 nucleotides: TGTGCCAGCAGTGAGCGGCGCGGAGCGCGGGATGGCTACACCTTC. Translating gives CASSERRGARDGYTF.

This clone was picked up one time. The rearrangement uses TRBV24-1 and TRBJ2-3; 8 nucleotides agree with TRBD1. Per germline, CDR1 KGHDR and CDR2 SFDVKD. Trimming took 1 base from V and 6 from J; bases not matched to a gene: 8. The CDR3 loop spans 16 amino acids. CDR3 DNA sequence: TGTGCCACCAGTGATTTCGGCAGGGGGCCGGGGGATACGCAGTATTTT. Translated, it gives CATSDFGRGPGDTQYF.